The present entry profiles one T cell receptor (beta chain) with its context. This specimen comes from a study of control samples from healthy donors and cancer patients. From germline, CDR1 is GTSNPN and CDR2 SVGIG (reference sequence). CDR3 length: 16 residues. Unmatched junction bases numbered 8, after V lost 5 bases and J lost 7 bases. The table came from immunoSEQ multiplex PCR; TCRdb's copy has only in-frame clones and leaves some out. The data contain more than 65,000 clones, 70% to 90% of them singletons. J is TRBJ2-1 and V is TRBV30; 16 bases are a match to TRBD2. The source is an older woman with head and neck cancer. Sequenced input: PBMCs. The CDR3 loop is CAWARGLAGGRNEQFF. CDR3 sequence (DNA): TGTGCCTGGGCAAGGGGACTAGCGGGAGGGAGGAATGAGCAGTTCTTC.